This T cell receptor beta chain was documented in a study of cytomegalovirus exposure and HLA in healthy donors. Study results and limitations: Within a later analysis, the majority of CMV-associated TCR beta chains appeared HLA-restricted.

This clone was observed a single time. The antigen remains undetermined. CDR1 is SGHRS and CDR2 is YFSETQ in the germline V gene. This CDR3 region has 13 residues. The germline V and J ends were trimmed by 4 bases and 3 bases, with 10 bases remaining between them. Researchers ran the PCR with 60 Vbeta and 13 Jbeta primers. The data were produced by immunoSEQ multiplex PCR, yet TCRdb's version contains in-frame clones alone and is incomplete. The data show 70,000 to 95,000 clones, approximately 85% seen once. Participants comprised healthy donors of bone marrow. The sequencing sample was made of PBMCs. This TCR was recovered from a woman in her late teens or twenties in good health and CMV-seropositive. V usage is TRBV5-1 and J usage is TRBJ2-5; TRBD2 is a possible D gene (6 bases). The CDR3, as DNA: TGCGCCAGCAGCCCATGGAGGGAAGAGACCCAGTACTTC. This sequence encodes CASSPWREETQYF. The full variable domain, rest sourced from reference TRBV5-1 and TRBJ2-5, is KAGVTQTPRYLIKTRGQQVTLSCSPISGHRSVSWYQQTPGQGLQFLFEYFSETQRNKGNFPGRFSGRQFSNSRSEMNVSTLELGDSALYLCASSPWREETQYFGPGTRLLVL.